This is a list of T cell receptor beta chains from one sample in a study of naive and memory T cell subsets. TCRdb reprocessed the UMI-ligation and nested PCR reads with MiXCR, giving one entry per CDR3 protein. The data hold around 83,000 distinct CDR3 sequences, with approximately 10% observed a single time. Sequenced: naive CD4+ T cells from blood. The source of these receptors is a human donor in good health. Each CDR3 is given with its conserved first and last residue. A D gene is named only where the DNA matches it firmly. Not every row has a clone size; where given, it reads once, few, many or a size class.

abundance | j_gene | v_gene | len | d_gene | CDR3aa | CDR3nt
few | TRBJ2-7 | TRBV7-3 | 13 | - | CASSTTDRFEQYF | TGTGCCAGCAGCACCACGGACAGATTCGAGCAGTACTTC
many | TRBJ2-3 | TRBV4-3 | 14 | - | CASSQESRGDTQYF | TGCGCCAGCAGCCAAGAGTCCCGGGGCGATACGCAGTATTTT
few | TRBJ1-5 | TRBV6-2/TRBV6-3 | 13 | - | CASSYLGNQPQHF | TGTGCCAGCAGTTACTTGGGAAATCAGCCCCAGCATTTT
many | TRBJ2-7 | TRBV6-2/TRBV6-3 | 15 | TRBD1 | CASSGTGTKSYEQYF | TGTGCCAGCAGTGGGACAGGGACCAAGTCTTACGAGCAGTACTTC
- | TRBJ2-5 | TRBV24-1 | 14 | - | CATSDSTSRETQYF | TGTGCCACCAGTGACTCCACGTCGCGGGAGACCCAGTACTTC
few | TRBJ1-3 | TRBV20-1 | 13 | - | CSAAHSSGNTIYF | TGCAGTGCCGCCCACAGCTCTGGAAACACCATATATTTT
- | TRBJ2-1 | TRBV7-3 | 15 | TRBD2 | CASSSALTSGNEQFF | TGTGCCAGCAGCTCCGCCCTGACTAGCGGGAATGAGCAGTTCTTC
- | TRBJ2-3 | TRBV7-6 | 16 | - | CASSPRVGGGTDTQYF | TGTGCCAGCAGCCCAAGGGTAGGGGGTGGCACAGATACGCAGTATTTT
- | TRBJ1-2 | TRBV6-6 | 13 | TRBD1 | CASSLTGANGYTF | TGTGCCAGCAGTCTTACAGGGGCCAATGGCTACACCTTC
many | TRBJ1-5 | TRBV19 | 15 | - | CASSIGQYSNQPQHF | TGTGCCAGTAGTATAGGGCAGTATAGCAATCAGCCCCAGCATTTT
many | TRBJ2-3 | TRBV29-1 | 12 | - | CSVGSFTDTQYF | TGCAGCGTGGGTTCTTTCACAGATACGCAGTATTTT
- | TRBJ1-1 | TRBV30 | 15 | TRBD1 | CAWAYMDRSNTEAFF | TGTGCCTGGGCCTATATGGACAGGTCGAACACTGAAGCTTTCTTT
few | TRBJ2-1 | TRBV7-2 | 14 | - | CASSLGLSYNEQFF | TGTGCCAGCAGCTTAGGACTTTCCTACAATGAGCAGTTCTTC
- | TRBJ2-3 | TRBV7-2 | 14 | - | CASNPRARGDTQYF | TGTGCCAGCAACCCGAGGGCCCGGGGGGATACGCAGTATTTT
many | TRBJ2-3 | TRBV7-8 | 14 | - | CASSKPFRTDTQYF | TGTGCCAGCAGTAAACCCTTCCGGACAGATACGCAGTATTTT
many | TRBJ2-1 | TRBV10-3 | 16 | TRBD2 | CAISGRTSASYNEQFF | TGTGCCATCAGTGGTAGGACTAGCGCCTCCTACAATGAGCAGTTCTTC
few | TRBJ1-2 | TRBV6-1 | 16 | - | CASSETIYGQHYGYTF | TGTGCCAGCAGTGAAACGATTTACGGACAGCACTATGGCTACACCTTC
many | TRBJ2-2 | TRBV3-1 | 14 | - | CASSLYANTGELFF | TGTGCCAGCAGCCTATACGCGAACACCGGGGAGCTGTTTTTT
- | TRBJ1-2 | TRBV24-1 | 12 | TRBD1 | CATSGGPYGYTF | TGTGCCACCTCAGGGGGTCCATATGGCTACACCTTC
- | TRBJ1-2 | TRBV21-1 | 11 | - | CASSMGSGYTF | TGTGCCAGCAGCATGGGGAGCGGCTACACCTTC
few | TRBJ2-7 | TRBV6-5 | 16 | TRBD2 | CASSYSLGLAGIEQYF | TGTGCCAGCAGTTACTCTCTGGGACTAGCGGGGATCGAGCAGTACTTC
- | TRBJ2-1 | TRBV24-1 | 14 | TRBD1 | CATSAGTGGSEQFF | TGTGCCACCAGTGCGGGGACAGGGGGCAGTGAGCAGTTCTTC
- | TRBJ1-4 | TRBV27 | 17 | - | CASSLSFAWATNEKLFF | TGTGCCAGCAGTTTAAGTTTTGCTTGGGCAACTAATGAAAAACTGTTTTTT
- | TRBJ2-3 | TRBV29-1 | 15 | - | CSVVILAFSTDTQYF | TGCAGCGTTGTCATCCTAGCGTTTAGCACAGATACGCAGTATTTT
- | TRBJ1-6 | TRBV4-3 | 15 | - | CASSQDPGSVSPLHF | TGCGCCAGCAGCCAAGATCCGGGGTCCGTTTCACCCCTCCACTTT
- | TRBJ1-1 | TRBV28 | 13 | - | CASSNPMNTEAFF | TGTGCCAGCAGTAACCCCATGAACACTGAAGCTTTCTTT
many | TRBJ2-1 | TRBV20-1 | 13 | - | CSARKRTTNEQFF | TGCAGTGCTAGGAAGCGGACGACCAATGAGCAGTTCTTC
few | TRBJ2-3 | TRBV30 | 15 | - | CAWSAWEPSTDTQYF | TGTGCCTGGAGTGCTTGGGAGCCGAGCACAGATACGCAGTATTTT
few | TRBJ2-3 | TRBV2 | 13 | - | CATRQASTDTQYF | TGTGCCACTCGACAGGCCAGCACAGATACGCAGTATTTT
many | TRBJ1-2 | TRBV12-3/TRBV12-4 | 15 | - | CASSLVGNSAYGYTF | TGTGCCAGCAGTTTGGTAGGAAACTCGGCCTATGGCTACACCTTC
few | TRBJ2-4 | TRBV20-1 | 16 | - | CSASPHKGRGQNIQYF | TGCAGTGCTTCCCCGCACAAGGGACGGGGGCAAAACATTCAGTACTTC
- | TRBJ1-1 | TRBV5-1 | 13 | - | CASSFYSEAEAFF | TGCGCCAGCAGCTTTTATTCAGAGGCTGAAGCTTTCTTT
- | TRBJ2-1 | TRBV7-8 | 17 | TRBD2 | CASRLGLAGGPNNEQFF | TGTGCCAGCAGATTAGGACTAGCGGGGGGGCCTAACAATGAGCAGTTCTTC